Included here is one TCR beta chain sequence, with context. The antigen remains undetermined. This specimen belongs to a study of T-cell memory formation after mild COVID-19. Study results and caveats: CD4+ clones that contracted lay mainly in CM and EM; CD8+ ones lay in EMRA. Prior to infection, memory already included some responding clones, suggesting cross-reactive memory joined.

The V end lost 6 bases, the J end lost 0 bases, and 12 bases lay between the germline ends. CDR3 length equals 14 residues. The germline V gene has CDR1 DFQATT and CDR2 SNEGSKA (reference sequence). In TCRdb, the 5' RACE reads were re-called with MiXCR into one record per CDR3 protein. Here the sample spans about 470,000 distinct CDR3 sequences, more than 20% being singletons. Specimen: PBMCs or a T cell subset sorted from them (not recorded which). The receptor was derived from an adult woman who had mild COVID-19 (a few samples of this study predate the infection). Cell type and time point are not known. V is TRBV20-1 and J is TRBJ2-1; perhaps TRBD2 as D (6 bases). DNA of the CDR3: TGCAGTGCAGCCGAGCGGGCCTCCTACAATGAGCAGTTCTTC. Encoded protein: CSAAERASYNEQFF.